This record covers a single TCR beta chain. Antigen specificity is unknown. The source of the sample is a study of T cell responses to AZD1222 COVID-19 vaccine. Whole-study results and caveats: In the spike-specific TCR repertoire, nearly half reportedly target unmutated variant regions. Possibly, clonal diversity was underestimated; donors were largely white British and included more females. Vaccine-associated CD4 TCRs spanned spike, dominant at 160-218 and 743-854. Sampled repertoires all dated from after the peak T cell response.

Here immunoSEQ multiplex PCR was the method, and the copy in TCRdb shows in-frame clones only, minus some. The repertoire holds around 140,000 clones, roughly nine tenths seen once, with under 4% in the top ten. The receptor was isolated from an adult who received the AZD1222 COVID-19 vaccine. The material sequenced was peripheral blood, taken 28 days after the second AZD1222 dose.

The CDR3 nucleotides are TGTGCCAGCAGTTCACATTACAGGGTGAATAACTATGGCTACACCTTC. This gives the protein CASSSHYRVNNYGYTF. The V and J genes are TRBV28 and TRBJ1-2; a possible D gene is TRBD1 (6 bases). Trimming removed 4 bases from V and 1 base from J, with 16 bases in between. This CDR3 is 16 amino acids long. The V gene's germline CDR1 is MDHEN and CDR2 SYDVKM.